Below are 26 T cell receptor beta chains sequenced from a single sample in a study of OX40 agonist ivuxolimab in advanced cancers. Sequencing was performed with immunoSEQ multiplex PCR; in TCRdb, only in-frame clones are kept and a portion is missing. The sample includes approximately 90,000 clones, around 87% of them seen just once. The sample in question was CD4+ or CD8+ T cells sorted from blood, obtained in a trial of the OX40 agonist ivuxolimab. These TCRs come from an adult with an advanced solid tumor such as melanoma, head and neck, liver or kidney cancer.

The chain combines TRBV10-1 with TRBJ2-5, with D tentatively TRBD1 (6 bases). Trimming removed 3 bases at V and 3 bases at J, with 11 bases between. Germline V CDR1 and CDR2: WNHNN, SYGVQD (reference sequence). This CDR3 has 14 residues. In DNA form, the CDR3 reads TGCGCCAGCAGTGAAAGGGACACCAAAGAGACCCAGTACTTC. Protein: CASSERDTKETQYF.

The chain couples TRBV11-2 to TRBJ2-3, with 9 bases fitting TRBD2. V trimming: 5 bases; J trimming: 0 bases; junction bases outside the gene matches: 12. Germline values: CDR1 SGHAT, CDR2 FQNNGV. The CDR3 consists of 18 residues. The CDR3: CASSPRGGLATSTDTQYF. As DNA, the CDR3 is TGTGCCAGCAGCCCAAGGGGAGGACTAGCGACAAGCACAGATACGCAGTATTTT.

The rearrangement links TRBV7-2 to TRBJ2-4; D is tentatively TRBD1 or TRBD2 (5 bases each). Germline lookup yields CDR1 SGHTA and CDR2 FQGNSA. V lost 2 bases, J lost 6 bases, and 11 bases lay in between. The CDR3 has 14 amino acids. The CDR3 DNA reads TGTGCCAGCAGCTTATTATGGGACCTAAACATTCAGTACTTC. It specifies CASSLLWDLNIQYF.

V gene TRBV7-6 combines with J gene TRBJ2-5; no clear D. The V end lost 2 bases, the J end lost 5 bases, and 6 bases lay between the germline ends. The germline V gene encodes CDR1 SGHVS and CDR2 FNYEAQ. The CDR3 covers 12 residues. CDR3 sequence (DNA): TGTGCCAGCAGCTTAATCTCTGAGACCCAGTACTTC. This translates into CASSLISETQYF.

This clone was picked up one time. Its ends do not fully match the called genes, so a read error is possible. V usage is TRBV28 and J usage is TRBJ2-7, with TRBD2 as a possible D gene (7 bases). The CDR3 loop spans 17 amino acids. Germline V gene data show CDR1 as MDHEN and CDR2 as SYDVKM. The CDR3 protein is CASTPGAGVPLLYGQYF. CDR3 coding DNA: TGTGCCAGCACCCCAGGGGCGGGAGTCCCACTACTCTACGGGCAGTACTTC.

The J gene is TRBJ1-1, the V gene TRBV27; a weak D match, TRBD1 (5 bases). Germline assignment: CDR1 MNHEY and CDR2 SMNVEV (reference sequence). The CDR3 length is 14 residues. V was cut by 2 bases and J by 3 bases, with 10 bases left in between. The CDR3 DNA reads as TGTGCCAGCAGTTTAAGGGGAAAGCACACTGAAGCTTTCTTT. This sequence encodes CASSLRGKHTEAFF.

V usage is TRBV10-3 and J usage is TRBJ1-1, with a weak D call TRBD1 (6 bases). The CDR3 sequence is 13 residues long. Germline values: CDR1 ENHRY, CDR2 SYGVKD. The V gene lost 4 bases and the J gene lost 4 bases, with 10 bases spanning the gap. CDR3 sequence: CAISAQGTTEAFF. Here the CDR3 DNA reads TGTGCCATCAGTGCACAGGGTACCACTGAAGCTTTCTTT.

V and J are TRBV9 and TRBJ1-3; D uncertain. From germline, CDR1 is SGDLS and CDR2 YYNGEE. This CDR3 is 16 amino acids long. V was shortened by 0 bases and J by 0 bases, with 10 bases between the two germline ends. The CDR3 coding sequence is TGTGCCAGCAGCGTAGCCGGGAGCTCCTCTGGAAACACCATATATTTT. It encodes CASSVAGSSSGNTIYF. The whole variable domain, filled in from reference TRBV9 and TRBJ1-3, reads DSGVTQTPKHLITATGQRVTLRCSPRSGDLSVYWYQQSLDQGLQFLIQYYNGEERAKGNILERFSAQQFPDLHSELNLSSLELGDSALYFCASSVAGSSSGNTIYFGEGSWLTVV.

V gene TRBV7-2 combines with J gene TRBJ1-2; 8 nucleotides agree with TRBD1. The length of the CDR3 is 16 residues. V shed 1 base and J 6 bases; nucleotides not matched to a gene: 10. Germline V CDR1 and CDR2: SGHTA, FQGNSA. CDR3 sequence reads: CASSLGGTGGRNGYTF. The CDR3 nucleotides read TGTGCCAGCAGCTTAGGAGGGACAGGAGGAAGGAATGGCTACACCTTC.

This clone was observed a few times. V gene TRBV6-1 combines with J gene TRBJ2-1, with 10 positions matching TRBD2. The CDR3 consists of 14 residues. V trimming: 6 bases; J trimming: 3 bases; junction bases outside the gene matches: 2. Germline CDR1 is MNHNS and CDR2 is SASEGT. The CDR3 region is CASRLAGVYNEQFF. The CDR3 DNA is TGTGCCAGCAGGCTAGCGGGAGTCTACAATGAGCAGTTCTTC.

This clone was counted only a few times. The chain uses TRBV5-1 and TRBJ2-5, with a weak D call TRBD2 (5 bases). V shed 3 bases and J shed 5 bases, with 11 bases lying between them. Germline lookup yields CDR1 SGHRS and CDR2 YFSETQ. This CDR3 is built from 13 residues. The CDR3 loop reads CASSSRTEETQYF. DNA for the CDR3: TGCGCCAGCAGCTCCCGGACTGAGGAGACCCAGTACTTC.

The chain joins TRBV19 to TRBJ1-2; no firm D call. V shed 5 bases and J shed 0 bases, with 10 bases lying between them. Germline CDR1 LNHDA, CDR2 SQIVND (reference sequence). There are 14 residues in the CDR3. In DNA, the CDR3 is TGTGCCAGTAGTGTCCGGGAGGCTAACTATGGCTACACCTTC. It codes for CASSVREANYGYTF.

This sequence joins TRBV6-1 and TRBJ2-2; TRBD1 might be the D (5 bases). With 4 bases removed from V and 6 bases from J, the gap between germline ends came to 12 bases. Germline V gene data show CDR1 as MNHNS and CDR2 as SASEGT. The CDR3 extends over 14 amino acids. The CDR3 DNA reads TGTGCCAGCAGTGTGCCAGGGATACCCGGGGAGCTGTTTTTT. Protein: CASSVPGIPGELFF.

The chain joins TRBV7-8 to TRBJ1-5, with 7 bases matching TRBD1. Germline CDR1 reads SGHVS; CDR2 reads FQNEAQ. J gave up 1 base and V 3 bases, and 6 bases lay outside the gene matches. The CDR3 is made up of 16 amino acids. CDR3 coding DNA: TGTGCCAGCAGCTTTGATGGGGACAGCAGCAATCAGCCCCAGCATTTT. Protein sequence: CASSFDGDSSNQPQHF.

With regard to this clone: This sequence may be a read error, since a much larger clone differs from it by one base. For the CDR3, the DNA is TGTGCCAGCAGCTTAGGGGACTCTGGAAACACCATATATTTT. Translation gives CASSLGDSGNTIYF. The V gene is TRBV7-2, the J gene TRBJ1-3; D not certain. Germline-derived CDR1 and CDR2 are SGHTA and FQGNSA. V was shortened by 1 base and J by 0 bases, with 4 bases between the two germline ends. The CDR3 is 14 residues long.

CDR3 coding DNA: TGTGCCAGCAGCAAACCGGGACTAGCGGATTCCAGCTCCTACGAGCAGTACGTC. As protein: CASSKPGLADSSSYEQYV. The chain employs TRBV21-1 and TRBJ2-7; TRBD2, the table's D call, lacks a check against the DNA. TRBV21-1 corresponds to a pseudogene. The CDR3 runs to 18 residues.

The chain employs TRBV19 and TRBJ1-4; no clear D. Trimming took 1 base from V and 1 from J, leaving 7 bases between them. The CDR3 length is 15 residues. Germline V gives CDR1 LNHDA, CDR2 SQIVND (reference sequence). The DNA for the CDR3 is TGTGCCAGTAGTATAGGGAGTGGAACTAATGAAAAACTGTTTTTT. Protein product: CASSIGSGTNEKLFF.

The V call is TRBV9, the J call TRBJ2-1, with D tentatively TRBD2 (6 bases). The CDR3 is 15 amino acids. Germline V gives CDR1 SGDLS, CDR2 YYNGEE. Trimming stripped 0 bases from V and 2 bases from J, with 9 bases between. The CDR3 region has the DNA TGTGCCAGCAGCGTAGGCGGAGGGGCCTACAATGAGCAGTTCTTC. It yields the protein CASSVGGGAYNEQFF.

The chain recombines TRBV5-1 with TRBJ1-4, with D perhaps TRBD1 (6 bases). The germline CDR1 and CDR2 sequences are SGHRS and YFSETQ. This CDR3 region has 14 residues. Trimming shortened V by 1 base and J by 5 bases, and 9 bases separated the two germline ends. The CDR3 coding sequence is TGCGCCAGCAGCTTGTGGGGACAAAATGAAAAACTGTTTTTT. This encodes CASSLWGQNEKLFF.

V usage is TRBV11-3 and J usage is TRBJ2-7; TRBD1 aligns across 7 bases. Unmatched junction bases numbered 5, after V lost 6 bases and J lost 6 bases. The length of the CDR3 is 12 residues. The germline gives CDR1 SGHNT, CDR2 YENEEA. CDR3 DNA: TGTGCCAGCAGTCAAGGGGGCACCGAGCAGTACGTC. This sequence encodes CASSQGGTEQYV.

This clone was detected only once. This chain uses TRBV13 with TRBJ2-3, with D possibly being TRBD2 (6 bases). This CDR3 spans 16 amino acids. The germline gives CDR1 PRHDT, CDR2 FYEKMQ (reference sequence). The ends were cut back, 1 base at V and 2 bases at J, with 13 bases in the middle. CDR3 DNA: TGTGCCAGCAGCTTAGCTCGGATAGCGGACACAGATACGCAGTATTTT. This translates into CASSLARIADTDTQYF.

The chain joins TRBV6-1 to TRBJ2-6; the D call may be TRBD1 or TRBD2 (5 bases each). The germline V gene has CDR1 MNHNS and CDR2 SASEGT. The CDR3 has 17 residues. Trimming took off 4 bases at V and 0 bases at J, with 13 bases between the two ends. DNA of the CDR3: TGTGCCAGCAGTGCCCAAACAGGACTCTCTGGGGCCAACGTCCTGACTTTC. Translation: CASSAQTGLSGANVLTF.

The V gene is TRBV4-1, the J gene TRBJ2-3; possible D gene TRBD2, 5 bases. Trimming took 2 bases from V and 3 from J, leaving 15 bases between them. CDR1 is MGHRA and CDR2 is YSYEKL in the germline V gene. The CDR3 length is 16 residues. As DNA, the CDR3 is TGCGCCAGCAGCCAAACCACTAGTGTGGTTACAGATACGCAGTATTTT. This translates into CASSQTTSVVTDTQYF.

The J gene is TRBJ2-1, the V gene TRBV13, with 12 bases identical to TRBD2. Trimming cost V 3 bases and J 5 bases; bases outside gene matches: 8. Germline assignment: CDR1 PRHDT and CDR2 FYEKMQ (reference sequence). This CDR3 has 17 residues. The CDR3 loop reads CASSFATSGSVHNEQFF. The CDR3 DNA reads TGTGCCAGCAGCTTTGCGACTAGCGGGAGTGTCCACAATGAGCAGTTCTTC.

The chain's CDR3 is CASSLSGQGLTEAFF. Here the CDR3 DNA reads TGCGCCAGCAGCTTGTCAGGACAGGGTTTAACTGAAGCTTTCTTT. This chain links TRBV5-1 with TRBJ1-1; 8 bases agree with TRBD1. Germline-derived CDR1 and CDR2 are SGHRS and YFSETQ. CDR3 length equals 15 residues. The V gene end was trimmed by 1 base and the J gene end by 5 bases; junction bases not matched to a gene: 7.

CDR3 DNA sequence: TGTGCCAGCAGTTACGGGCCGACTGGGGCCAACGTCCTGACTTTC. Translating gives CASSYGPTGANVLTF. The chain recombines TRBV27 with TRBJ2-6; no reliable D call. V dropped 4 bases and J dropped 2 bases, with 9 bases sitting between them. The CDR3 runs to 15 residues. Germline V gene data show CDR1 as MNHEY and CDR2 as SMNVEV (reference sequence).